A single sample gave rise to the 32 T cell receptor beta chains below, sequenced in a study of blood T cell repertoires in COVID-19. TCRdb's table, derived via immunoSEQ multiplex PCR, lists solely in-frame clones and lacks some. Of about 270,000 clones in the sample, about nine tenths were seen once. The sequenced material came from peripheral blood. The source of these receptors is a person aged 18-29 years with COVID-19, enrolled during active disease.

This chain joins TRBV28 and TRBJ1-6, with D uncertain. CDR3 size: 17 residues. CDR1 MDHEN and CDR2 SYDVKM come from the germline V gene. Trimming took 6 bases from V and 0 from J, leaving 15 bases between them. The CDR3 nucleotides are TGTGCCAGCAGGTCTCGGACTTATAGCTCCTATAATTCACCCCTCCACTTT. It is translated as CASRSRTYSSYNSPLHF.

The chain joins TRBV2 to TRBJ1-5, with TRBD1 as a possible D gene (5 bases). V was trimmed by 4 bases and J by 7 bases, leaving 14 bases between them. The V gene's germline CDR1 is SNHLY and CDR2 FYNNEI. The CDR3 spans 14 residues. CDR3 sequence: CASSVGGVSQPQHF. Here the CDR3 DNA reads TGTGCCAGCAGTGTCGGAGGGGTGAGCCAGCCCCAGCATTTT.

DNA for the CDR3: TGTGCCAGCAGTGAAGCGTTGGGGGGTCGGAAGCCCCAGCATTTT. This codes for CASSEALGGRKPQHF. The chain carries TRBV6-1 and TRBJ1-5; tentative D call: TRBD1 (5 bases). The CDR3 has 15 amino acids. From germline, CDR1 is MNHNS and CDR2 SASEGT. The germline V and J ends were trimmed by 0 bases and 8 bases, with 14 bases remaining between them.

Here the CDR3 DNA reads TGCGCCAGCAGCCAAGATCCAGGCCCGAACACTGAAGCTTTCTTT. Protein product: CASSQDPGPNTEAFF. The chain joins TRBV4-3 to TRBJ1-1, with D unclear. CDR1 is LGHNA and CDR2 is YSLEER in the germline V gene. Trimming shortened V by 0 bases and J by 1 base, and 9 bases separated the two germline ends. The CDR3 is made up of 15 amino acids.

The chain has TRBV7-9 and TRBJ2-7; TRBD2 might be the D (5 bases). This CDR3 is built from 13 residues. The V end was cut by 2 bases, the J end by 7 bases, with 12 bases between. CDR1 is SEHNR, CDR2 FQNEAQ, per germline (reference sequence). The CDR3 loop reads CASSLIASGEQYF. CDR3 DNA sequence: TGTGCCAGCAGCTTAATAGCTTCGGGGGAGCAGTACTTC.

This rearrangement joins TRBV7-2 to TRBJ2-1; TRBD1 matches at 10 bases. The CDR3 contains 16 residues. Per germline, CDR1 SGHTA and CDR2 FQGNSA. V shed 1 base and J 0 bases; nucleotides not matched to a gene: 0. The CDR3 coding sequence is TGTGCCAGCAGCTTAGGGACAGGGGGCTCCTACAATGAGCAGTTCTTC. It specifies CASSLGTGGSYNEQFF.

In its sample, this clone was seen once. V usage is TRBV19 and J usage is TRBJ2-1; weak D call: TRBD2 (6 bases). Germline V gene lookup returns CDR1 LNHDA and CDR2 SQIVND (reference sequence). This CDR3 spans 11 amino acids. Trimming pared 5 bases from V and 12 bases from J, leaving 11 bases between. CDR3 sequence (DNA): TGTGCCAGTAGTTCTCGGCGGGGGCAGTTCTTC. It is translated as CASSSRRGQFF.

The genes are TRBV7-8 and TRBJ2-7; possible D gene TRBD1, 6 bases. Per germline, CDR1 SGHVS and CDR2 FQNEAQ. The CDR3 runs to 13 residues. The ends were cut back, 7 bases at V and 5 bases at J, with 15 bases in the middle. The CDR3 DNA follows: TGTGCCAGCAATAGGGGGATAGCTAACGAGCAGTACTTC. Amino acid sequence: CASNRGIANEQYF.

The chain employs TRBV6-2 or TRBV6-3 and TRBJ2-2; 8 nucleotides match TRBD2. The CDR3 totals 15 residues. Germline V CDR1 and CDR2: MNHEY, SVGEGT. V trimming: 2 bases; J trimming: 5 bases; junction bases outside the gene matches: 4. CDR3 sequence: CASSYTAGGTGELFF. Here the CDR3 DNA reads TGTGCCAGCAGTTACACGGCGGGAGGAACCGGGGAGCTGTTTTTT.

The J gene is TRBJ1-1, the V gene TRBV20-1, with a tentative D call TRBD1 (5 bases). Trimming left V 3 bases short and J 8 bases short, with 10 bases between. This CDR3 is 11 amino acids long. CDR1 is DFQATT, CDR2 SNEGSKA, per germline (reference sequence). The CDR3 coding sequence is TGCAGTGCTAGTCCCGGGGGGGAAGCTTTCTTT. This sequence encodes CSASPGGEAFF.

CDR3 bases: TGTGCTAGTGGTCCAACAATATCAGGTACTGAAGCTTTCTTT. It is translated as CASGPTISGTEAFF. The rearrangement joins TRBV12-5 to TRBJ1-1; D not resolved. CDR3 length equals 14 residues. Germline values: CDR1 LGHNT, CDR2 FRNRAP. The V end lost 5 bases, the J end lost 5 bases, and 15 bases lay between the germline ends.

The V and J genes are TRBV11-2 and TRBJ2-1, with a weak D call TRBD2 (6 bases). Per germline, CDR1 SGHAT and CDR2 FQNNGV. V lost 0 bases and J lost 2, with 17 bases in between. The CDR3 covers 18 residues. The CDR3 loop is CASSLDLGEVAAYNEQFF. The CDR3 nucleotides are TGTGCCAGCAGCTTAGATTTAGGGGAGGTAGCGGCCTACAATGAGCAGTTCTTC.

The chain uses TRBV3-1 (or the pseudogene TRBV3-2) and TRBJ1-2; D is possibly TRBD1 (5 bases). This CDR3 comprises 13 residues. Germline V CDR1 and CDR2: LGHDT, YNNKEL (reference sequence). The V gene lost 0 bases and the J gene lost 4 bases, with 6 bases spanning the gap. CDR3 bases: TGTGCCAGCAGCCAAGAAAGGGGCTATGGCTACACCTTC. Protein product: CASSQERGYGYTF.

The genes are TRBV12-2 and TRBJ2-2; the table's D gene call, TRBD2, was not cross checked with the DNA. TRBV12-2 is assigned pseudogene status. The CDR3 totals 20 residues. CDR3 nucleotide sequence: TGTGCAAGTCGCCTCCAAGCAAGTTTTTGTGCGGGAGGGCCCCCCGGGGAGCTGTTTTTT. The encoded protein is CASRLQASFCAGGPPGELFF.

The chain links TRBV2 to TRBJ1-5, with TRBD1 identical over 8 bases. Trimming at V came to 6 bases and at J to 2 bases, leaving 6 bases not matched to a gene. CDR3 size: 15 residues. CDR1 and CDR2 from the germline V gene are SNHLY and FYNNEI. CDR3 DNA: TGTGCCAGCAGCGGCCAGGGGGCACGCAATCAGCCCCAGCATTTT. As protein: CASSGQGARNQPQHF.

The V gene is TRBV5-4, the J gene TRBJ2-1, with D perhaps matching TRBD2 (5 bases). The V end was cut by 4 bases, the J end by 5 bases, with 19 bases between. This CDR3 is 16 amino acids long. CDR1 is SGHNT, CDR2 YYREEE, per germline (reference sequence). The chain's CDR3 is CASSPMAADQNNEQFF. In nucleotides, the CDR3 is TGTGCCAGCAGCCCAATGGCAGCGGATCAAAACAATGAGCAGTTCTTC.

The chain couples TRBV12-3 or TRBV12-4 to TRBJ1-6, with D tentatively TRBD1 (5 bases). The CDR3 is 13 residues long. Trimming shortened V by 7 bases and J by 8 bases, and 12 bases separated the two germline ends. DNA for the CDR3: TGTGCCAGCACCCTGGGGCGACATTCACCCCTCCACTTT. It specifies CASTLGRHSPLHF.

This chain links TRBV6-6 with TRBJ2-7; 9 bases map to TRBD1. The trim removed 4 bases at V and 3 bases at J, leaving 4 bases unmatched. Germline CDR1 and CDR2: MNHNY and SVGAGI (reference sequence). The CDR3 loop spans 14 amino acids. CDR3 region: CASSSGQGNYEQYF. The CDR3 nucleotides are TGTGCCAGCAGTTCCGGACAGGGGAACTACGAGCAGTACTTC.

The V and J genes are TRBV4-1 and TRBJ2-1, with 13 positions matching TRBD2. CDR1 and CDR2 from the germline V gene are MGHRA and YSYEKL. V lost 3 bases, J lost 5 bases, and 7 bases stayed unmatched. The CDR3 is 17 amino acids. The CDR3 DNA follows: TGCGCCAGCAGCCACCCGGGACTAGCGGGGCTACACAATGAGCAGTTCTTC. Translated: CASSHPGLAGLHNEQFF.

This clone was found once. The chain joins TRBV27 to TRBJ2-3; TRBD2 is a possible D gene (6 bases). CDR3 length equals 15 residues. Trimming pared 2 bases from V and 6 bases from J, leaving 15 bases between. Germline lookup yields CDR1 MNHEY and CDR2 SMNVEV (reference sequence). The CDR3 reads CASSLVWGVSDTQYF. The CDR3 region has the DNA TGTGCCAGCAGTTTAGTGTGGGGGGTGTCGGATACGCAGTATTTT.

The rearrangement joins TRBV5-1 to TRBJ2-7; D is uncertain. CDR1 and CDR2 from the germline V gene are SGHRS and YFSETQ. The CDR3 has 16 residues. V was clipped by 0 bases and J by 0 bases, with 13 bases between them. CDR3 sequence (DNA): TGCGCCAGCAGCTTGGTATATGACACAAGCTCCTACGAGCAGTACTTC. Its protein product is CASSLVYDTSSYEQYF.

This rearrangement joins TRBV13 to TRBJ2-7; D perhaps matches TRBD2 (5 bases). Germline V gene sequence: CDR1 PRHDT, CDR2 FYEKMQ (reference sequence). Trimming pared 5 bases from V and 2 bases from J, leaving 16 bases between. The CDR3 length is 15 residues. CDR3 loop: CASSTEAGRPYEQYF. The DNA of the CDR3 is TGTGCCAGCAGCACAGAGGCGGGTCGGCCCTACGAGCAGTACTTC.

This chain uses TRBV11-2 with TRBJ2-3; possibly TRBD2 for D (5 bases). Trimming shortened V by 0 bases and J by 3 bases, and 10 bases separated the two germline ends. Germline CDR1 SGHAT, CDR2 FQNNGV. The CDR3 covers 15 residues. The CDR3 loop reads CASSLEGGWTDTQYF. The CDR3, as DNA: TGTGCCAGCAGCTTAGAGGGCGGGTGGACAGATACGCAGTATTTT. Looking up the rest from reference TRBV11-2 and TRBJ2-3 gives the full variable domain: EAGVAQSPRYKIIEKRQSVAFWCNPISGHATLYWYQQILGQGPKLLIQFQNNGVVDDSQLPKDRFSAERLKGVDSTLKIQPAKLEDSAVYLCASSLEGGWTDTQYFGPGTRLTVL.

The gene calls are TRBV24-1 and TRBJ2-1; 9 positions agree with TRBD1. The CDR3 is made up of 14 amino acids. Trimming took 4 bases from V and 6 from J; bases not matched to a gene: 3. Germline CDR1 and CDR2: KGHDR and SFDVKD. CDR3 in DNA: TGTGCCACCAGTGACCCGACAGGGGGCAATGAGCAGTTCTTC. Amino acid sequence: CATSDPTGGNEQFF.

The chain recombines TRBV27 with TRBJ2-1; the D gene is possibly TRBD1 (5 bases). This CDR3 is built from 17 residues. CDR1 is MNHEY, CDR2 SMNVEV, per germline (reference sequence). Trimming removed 0 bases at V and 8 bases at J, with 20 bases between. The CDR3 sequence is CASSLSIPGDRGYEQFF. The CDR3 DNA follows: TGTGCCAGCAGTTTATCAATCCCGGGTGACAGAGGCTATGAGCAGTTCTTC.

CDR3 region: CASSPGQGFDEQFF. CDR3 DNA sequence: TGTGCCAGCTCACCGGGACAGGGCTTTGATGAGCAGTTCTTC. The chain employs TRBV18 and TRBJ2-1; TRBD1 aligns across 9 bases. After removal of 3 bases from V and 8 bases from J, the junction contained 5 bases not matched to a gene. The CDR3 has 14 amino acids. Germline V gene lookup returns CDR1 KGHSH and CDR2 LQKENI.

The chain links TRBV27 to TRBJ1-6; D is ambiguous. There are 17 residues in the CDR3. Trimming pared 0 bases from V and 2 bases from J, leaving 11 bases between. Per the germline V gene, CDR1 is MNHEY and CDR2 is SMNVEV (reference sequence). CDR3 region: CASSLSPSSPYNSPLHF. The CDR3 bases are TGTGCCAGCAGTTTATCTCCGAGCTCTCCCTATAATTCACCCCTCCACTTT.

The rearrangement joins TRBV15 to TRBJ1-6; 7 nucleotides line up with TRBD1. The J segment lost 10 bases and the V segment lost 3 bases, leaving 3 bases of the junction unmatched. The CDR3 has 13 amino acids. Germline assignment: CDR1 LNHNV and CDR2 YYDKDF (reference sequence). CDR3 bases: TGTGCCACCAGCAGTCAGGGGGTCTCACCCCTCCACTTT. Translation gives CATSSQGVSPLHF.

The chain uses TRBV5-1 and TRBJ2-3; the match to TRBD2 covers 8 bases. Unmatched junction bases numbered 6, after V lost 1 base and J lost 2 bases. The CDR3 has 16 residues. CDR1 and CDR2 from the germline V gene are SGHRS and YFSETQ. The CDR3 protein is CASSLRASGSTDTQYF. Written as DNA, the CDR3 is TGCGCCAGCAGCTTGAGAGCTAGCGGGTCCACAGATACGCAGTATTTT.

The chain couples TRBV5-1 to TRBJ2-2, with 9 bases lining up with TRBD1. Germline CDR1 and CDR2: SGHRS and YFSETQ. V lost 4 bases, J lost 6 bases, and 7 bases stayed unmatched. This CDR3 region has 15 residues. DNA for the CDR3: TGCGCCAGCAGCGATCCGGGACAGGGCTCCGGGGAGCTGTTTTTT. Translating gives CASSDPGQGSGELFF.

The count of this clone is one. The chain uses TRBV19 and TRBJ2-5, with D uncertain. CDR1 is LNHDA and CDR2 is SQIVND in the germline V gene (reference sequence). The V and J ends lost 4 bases and 4 bases respectively, with 4 bases between them. This CDR3 has 11 amino acids. The CDR3 loop reads CASSNGETQYF. The CDR3 DNA follows: TGTGCCAGTAGTAACGGAGAGACCCAGTACTTC.

The chain joins TRBV2 to TRBJ1-2, with 7 bases lining up with TRBD1. With 6 bases clipped from V and 3 bases from J, the junction kept 7 bases outside the gene matches. The V gene's germline CDR1 is SNHLY and CDR2 FYNNEI. The CDR3 totals 14 residues. In nucleotides, the CDR3 is TGTGCCAGCAGGGAACAGGGGCTTGACTATGGCTACACCTTC. This codes for CASREQGLDYGYTF. The entire variable domain, with the rest obtained from reference TRBV2 and TRBJ1-2, is as follows: EPEVTQTPSHQVTQMGQEVILRCVPISNHLYFYWYRQILGQKVEFLVSFYNNEISEKSEIFDDQFSVERPDGSNFTLKIRSTKLEDSAMYFCASREQGLDYGYTFGSGTRLTVV.